This TCR beta chain derives from a study of Graves' ophthalmopathy and Graves' hyperthyroidism. For the study at large: Pretreatment peripheral blood was obtained at initial diagnosis.

This clonotype was counted ten times or more. TCR beta CDR3 amplification used RNA transcripts. First-round RT-PCR employed HTBI primers, with a second-round multiplex PCR after it. TCRdb redid the calling of the multiplex PCR reads with MiXCR, one entry per CDR3 protein. The profile shows about 170,000 distinct CDR3 sequences, 30% to 45% of them singletons. Other autoimmune diseases, uncontrolled infections, pregnancy or lactation excluded patients from enrollment. Clinicians made diagnoses from clinical symptoms, serum thyroxine, TRAb, thyroid ultrasound and orbital computed tomography. Around 9.9 ml of fresh blood yielded the PBMCs by density gradient. Germline V gene sequence: CDR1 SGHRS, CDR2 YFSETQ. This CDR3 is 16 amino acids long. V lost 4 bases to trimming and J lost 7 bases; unmatched junction nucleotides: 9.

Sample: peripheral blood. The clonotype originates from a woman aged 40 to 50 with Graves' ophthalmopathy. The chain combines TRBV5-1 with TRBJ1-6; 9 nucleotides match TRBD1. Here the CDR3 reads CASSETLTGGNSPLHF. The CDR3 nucleotides read TGCGCCAGCAGCGAGACCCTGACAGGGGGGAATTCACCCCTCCACTTT.